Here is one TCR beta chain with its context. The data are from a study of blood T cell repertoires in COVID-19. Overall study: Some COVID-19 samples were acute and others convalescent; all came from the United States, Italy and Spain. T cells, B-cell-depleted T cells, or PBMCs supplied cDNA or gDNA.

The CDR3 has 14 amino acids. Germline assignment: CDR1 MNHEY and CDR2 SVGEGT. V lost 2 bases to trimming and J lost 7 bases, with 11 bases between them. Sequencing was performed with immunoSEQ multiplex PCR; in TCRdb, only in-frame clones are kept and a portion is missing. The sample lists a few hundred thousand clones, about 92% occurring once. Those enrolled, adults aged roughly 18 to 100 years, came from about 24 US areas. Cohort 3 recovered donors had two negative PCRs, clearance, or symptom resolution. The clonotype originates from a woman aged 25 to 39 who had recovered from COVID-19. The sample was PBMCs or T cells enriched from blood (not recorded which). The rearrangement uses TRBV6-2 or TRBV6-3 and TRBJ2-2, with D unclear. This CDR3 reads CASSYGATGGELFF. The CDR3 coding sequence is TGTGCCAGCAGTTACGGCGCCACGGGCGGGGAGCTGTTTTTT.